Listed below are T cell receptor beta chains from one sample, sequenced in a study of control samples from healthy donors and cancer patients. Using immunoSEQ multiplex PCR, the repertoire was profiled, and TCRdb retains in-frame clones only, with some absent. The table records about 60,000 clones, 85% of them present only once. Sequencing used blood. These receptors were taken from a man aged 40-49 years in good health. The CDR3 runs from the conserved cysteine through the conserved F or W. The D gene is left open where the match is weak. Some rows mark clone size as missing; the rest say once, few, many or name a class of expanded clone.

TRBJ2-1,TRBV5-4,TRBD2,.,TGTGCCAGCAGCTTGGAATTAACTAGCGGGACCTACAATGAGCAGTTCTTC,CASSLELTSGTYNEQFF
TRBJ2-2,TRBV7-3,TRBD2,.,TGTGCCAGCAGCTTAGGCGGGGGGTTAGGCACCGGGGAGCTGTTTTTT,CASSLGGGLGTGELFF
TRBJ1-1,TRBV6-5,.,.,TGTGCCAGCAGACTCCGACGAGGTTACACTGAAGCTTTCTTT,CASRLRRGYTEAFF
TRBJ1-5,TRBV19,TRBD1,few,TGTGCCAGTCAACCTTACAGGGGCCAAAAGCCCCAGCATTTT,CASQPYRGQKPQHF
TRBJ1-5,TRBV19,.,.,TGTGCCAGTACCCAAGACCCAGACGGTAGCAATCAGCCCCAGCATTTT,CASTQDPDGSNQPQHF
TRBJ2-3,TRBV13,TRBD2,.,TGTGCCAGCAGCCCGACTAGCGGTTCCACAGATACGCAGTATTTT,CASSPTSGSTDTQYF
TRBJ2-3,TRBV2,.,.,TGTGCCAGCAGTGTCACCTTTCCCGTCACAGATACGCAGTATTTT,CASSVTFPVTDTQYF
TRBJ2-1,TRBV19,TRBD1,once,TGTGCCAGTAAGGACAGGACCCACAATGAGCAGTTCTTC,CASKDRTHNEQFF
TRBJ2-3,TRBV7-2,.,.,TGTGCCAGCAGCCGCAAGACAGGTCCTACAGATACGCAGTATTTT,CASSRKTGPTDTQYF
TRBJ1-2,TRBV10-3,.,.,TGTGCCGCCCTCCGAACAGGGTTCGAGGATGGCTACACCTTC,CAALRTGFEDGYTF
TRBJ2-1,TRBV5-4,TRBD2,once,TGTGCCAGCAGCCCCGAGAGGACTAGCGGGAGGGCCAATGAGCAGTTCTTC,CASSPERTSGRANEQFF
TRBJ2-7,TRBV3-1/TRBV3-2,.,.,TGTGCCAGCAGCCAAGAGGGGGCCCCCTACGAGCAGTACTTC,CASSQEGAPYEQYF
TRBJ1-2,TRBV2,TRBD1,.,TGTGCCAGCAGTGAATTGCAGGGGGGCTATGGCTACACCTTC,CASSELQGGYGYTF
TRBJ2-1,TRBV28,TRBD1,.,TGTGCCAGCAGTCCTTCGACAGGGACGTGGAGTGAGCAGTTCTTC,CASSPSTGTWSEQFF
TRBJ2-5,TRBV27,.,.,TGTGCCAGCAGTTTCGGCACGACCCAGTACTTC,CASSFGTTQYF
TRBJ2-7,TRBV10-3,TRBD1,once,TGTGCCATCAGAGGACAGGGCCCCACGCAGTACTTC,CAIRGQGPTQYF
TRBJ1-1,TRBV6-6,.,once,TGTGCCAGCCTCGGGGTTAACACTGAAGCTTTCTTT,CASLGVNTEAFF
TRBJ2-1,TRBV18,TRBD2,few,TGTGCCAGCTCTGGAACTAGCGGGGGGGCCAATGAGCAGTTCTTC,CASSGTSGGANEQFF
TRBJ1-6,TRBV7-2,TRBD1,.,TGTGCCAGCAGCGAGACAGGGGGGAATAATTCACCCCTCCACTTT,CASSETGGNNSPLHF
TRBJ2-7,TRBV27,TRBD2,.,TGTGCCAGCAGTTCCCGGCCGGTGCTAGCGGGAAGCTACGAGCAGTACTTC,CASSSRPVLAGSYEQYF
TRBJ2-1,TRBV24-1,TRBD1,.,TGTGCCACCAGTGCCGCTGGACAGGGCGGCTCCTACAATGAGCAGTTCTTC,CATSAAGQGGSYNEQFF
TRBJ1-6,TRBV2,TRBD1,.,TGTGCCAGCAGCCCGGGACAGATGAATAATTCACCCCTCCACTTT,CASSPGQMNNSPLHF
TRBJ1-1,TRBV5-6,TRBD1,.,TGTGCCAGCAGCCCTACGGGACAGGGGGTAGAGGACACTGAAGCTTTCTTT,CASSPTGQGVEDTEAFF
TRBJ1-4,TRBV6-5,.,few,TGTGCCAGCAGTACTTCAATTGCAACTAATGAAAAACTGTTTTTT,CASSTSIATNEKLFF
TRBJ2-5,TRBV3-1/TRBV3-2,TRBD2,.,TGTGCCAGCAGCCAAGGGGAGCGGGAGTTCGGAAAGACCCAGTACTTC,CASSQGEREFGKTQYF
TRBJ2-3,TRBV5-5,.,.,TGTGCCAGCAGCTTGGAAATCGGCCAGGGGACAGATACGCAGTATTTT,CASSLEIGQGTDTQYF
TRBJ2-6,TRBV19,TRBD2,.,TGTGCCAGTAGCATCGATTCAAGCGGGAGGGCGCCTGGGGCCAACGTCCTGACTTTC,CASSIDSSGRAPGANVLTF
TRBJ1-2,TRBV15,TRBD1,.,TGTGCCACCAGCAGAGTACAGGGGGCATATGGCTACACCTTC,CATSRVQGAYGYTF
TRBJ1-4,TRBV10-3,.,.,TGTGCCATCAGTGGGGCAACTAATGAAAAACTGTTTTTT,CAISGATNEKLFF
TRBJ2-2,TRBV9,TRBD2,.,TGTGCCAGCAGCGTTAGCGGGGGGGCCACCGGGGAGCTGTTTTTT,CASSVSGGATGELFF
TRBJ2-5,TRBV19,TRBD2,few,TGTGCCAGTAGTGGAAATAGCGGGAGTCTAGAGACCCAGTACTTC,CASSGNSGSLETQYF
TRBJ2-1,TRBV15,.,.,TGTGCCACCAGCAGAGGACCTAACAATGAGCAGTTCTTC,CATSRGPNNEQFF
TRBJ2-3,TRBV7-2,.,.,TGTGCCAGCAGCTTAGCAGGGCGCGATACGCAGTATTTT,CASSLAGRDTQYF
TRBJ1-5,TRBV2,.,few,TGTGCCAGCAGGGACACGAATCAGCCCCAGCATTTT,CASRDTNQPQHF
TRBJ1-1,TRBV24-1,.,.,TGTGCCACCAGTGACCTCAGCGCAGCGAACACTGAAGCTTTCTTT,CATSDLSAANTEAFF
TRBJ1-1,TRBV12-3/TRBV12-4,TRBD1,.,TGTGCCAGCAGTTTAGGACAGGGTGAAGCTTTCTTT,CASSLGQGEAFF
TRBJ1-2,TRBV10-1,.,.,TGCGCCAGCACCGGGACACCTAGCGTTGACGGCTACACCTTC,CASTGTPSVDGYTF
TRBJ2-3,TRBV27,TRBD2,few,TGTGCCAGCAACGGGAGGGCTAGCACAGATACGCAGTATTTT,CASNGRASTDTQYF
TRBJ1-2,TRBV30,.,once,TGTGCCTGGAGTCTCGGGGGACCTGGCTACACCTTC,CAWSLGGPGYTF
TRBJ1-6,TRBV3-1/TRBV3-2,TRBD1,.,TGTGCCAGCAGCCAAGATTGGGGCAGGGGGAGAACGAGGGATTCACCCCTCCACTTT,CASSQDWGRGRTRDSPLHF
TRBJ1-1,TRBV4-3,.,.,TGCGCCAGCAGCCAAGGGTCCCTTCGGGCTATCGTGAACACTGAAGCTTTCTTT,CASSQGSLRAIVNTEAFF
TRBJ2-5,TRBV2,TRBD1,.,TGTGCCAGCAGGGGGACAGGTTTTGCGGAGACCCAGTACTTC,CASRGTGFAETQYF
TRBJ1-4,TRBV9,.,.,TGTGCCAGCTCTTTATCTGGACAGACCGAAAAACTGTTTTTT,CASSLSGQTEKLFF
TRBJ2-1,TRBV4-2,TRBD2,.,TGTGCCAGCAGCCCGCGAGCGGGAGGAGCCTACAATGAGCAGTTCTTC,CASSPRAGGAYNEQFF
TRBJ1-1,TRBV5-1,.,once,TGCGCCAGCAGCTTGTACGGGATGAACACTGAAGCTTTCTTT,CASSLYGMNTEAFF
TRBJ2-7,TRBV7-6,.,.,TGTGCCAGCAGCGCCCTACAGGAAGGTTTGAACGAGCAGTACTTC,CASSALQEGLNEQYF
TRBJ2-1,TRBV5-4,.,.,TGTGCCAGCAGCCCACAGAGGAGCTCCTACAATGAGCAGTTCTTC,CASSPQRSSYNEQFF
TRBJ2-7,TRBV6-5,TRBD1,.,TGTGCCAGCAGTTACGACAGGGCCTCCTACGAGCAGTACTTC,CASSYDRASYEQYF
TRBJ1-1,TRBV29-1,.,.,TGCAGCGTTGGATGGAACACTGAAGCTTTCTTT,CSVGWNTEAFF
TRBJ1-5,TRBV7-2,.,once,TGTGCCAGCAGCTTTTCCGATAGCAATCAGCCCCAGCATTTT,CASSFSDSNQPQHF
TRBJ2-3,TRBV6-5,.,.,TGTGCCAGCATGCCAGAGCGCACAGATACGCAGTATTTT,CASMPERTDTQYF
TRBJ2-1,TRBV14,TRBD2,.,TGTGCCAGCAGCCAAGTCGGCGGGGGGGCGTACAATGAGCAGTTCTTC,CASSQVGGGAYNEQFF
TRBJ1-2,TRBV5-5,.,once,TGTGCCAGCAGCTTGGAACCACCTAGCTATGGCTACACCTTC,CASSLEPPSYGYTF
TRBJ1-1,TRBV4-3,.,.,TGCGCCAGCAGCCATGAATTACAGGTGAACACTGAAGCTTTCTTT,CASSHELQVNTEAFF
TRBJ1-1,TRBV27,TRBD1,.,TGTGCCAGCAACTTCCAGGGGGTGAACACTGAAGCTTTCTTT,CASNFQGVNTEAFF
TRBJ1-3,TRBV19,TRBD1,once,TGTGCCAGTAGACAGGGGGCTGGAAACACCATATATTTT,CASRQGAGNTIYF
TRBJ2-2,TRBV29-1,TRBD1,.,TGCAGCGTTGAGCCCCGGGACAGACACAACACCGGGGAGCTGTTTTTT,CSVEPRDRHNTGELFF
TRBJ1-2,TRBV7-9,.,.,TGTGCCAGCAGCTATCCGACCCGGGGCTACACCTTC,CASSYPTRGYTF
TRBJ2-5,TRBV7-3,.,.,TGTGCCAGCAGCTTAACCCCCCATGGAGAGACCCAGTACTTC,CASSLTPHGETQYF